This T cell receptor beta chain originates from a study of cytomegalovirus exposure and HLA in healthy donors. The study, taken as a whole, reports: Several V segments, TRBV6-2 and TRBV6-3 among them, could not be told apart and were dropped. Sequencing probably produced one cluster of sequence variants that were highly shared.

A word on this clone: What it recognizes is unknown.

It was with 60 Vbeta and 13 Jbeta primers that the PCR ran. Generated by immunoSEQ multiplex PCR, the TCRdb table keeps only in-frame clones and is missing some. In the table there are under 250,000 clones, roughly four fifths of which are singletons. This CDR3 is built from 15 residues. V lost 3 bases, J lost 8 bases, and 9 bases stayed unmatched. Per germline, CDR1 SEHNR and CDR2 FQNEAQ (reference sequence). This receptor was identified in a man aged 25-45 years in good health and CMV-seronegative. Sequencing was performed on PBMCs. The gene calls are TRBV7-9 and TRBJ1-2, with 10 bases matching TRBD1. The CDR3 DNA reads as TGTGCCAGCAGCTTTAAAGGACAGGGGGAAAGAGGCTACACCTTC. Its protein is CASSFKGQGERGYTF.